The rows below give T cell receptor beta chains drawn from one sample of a study of cytomegalovirus exposure and HLA in healthy donors. Sequencing was performed with immunoSEQ multiplex PCR; in TCRdb, only in-frame clones are kept and a portion is missing. The table lists about 96,000 clones, about 70% of them singletons, with roughly 3% in the top ten. Sequencing input: PBMCs. Receptor source: a female donor in good health and CMV-seropositive. Each CDR3 is given with its conserved first and last residue. The D gene is left open where the match is weak. Expanded clones get a size class; other rows say once, few or many, or leave the size out.

clone_size | j_call | d_call | v_call | cdr3_aa | cdr3_nt
. | TRBJ1-2 | TRBD1 | TRBV28 | CASSSGGRGGYTF | TGTGCCAGCAGCTCAGGGGGCAGGGGGGGCTACACCTTC
. | TRBJ2-1 | TRBD2 | TRBV9 | CASSGRLARYNEQFF | TGTGCCAGCAGCGGACGACTAGCTCGGTACAATGAGCAGTTCTTC
. | TRBJ2-7 | TRBD1 | TRBV30 | CAWSNRGLYEQYF | TGTGCCTGGAGTAACAGGGGGCTGTACGAGCAGTACTTC
. | TRBJ2-5 | . | TRBV11-1 | CASSLNSGIETQYF | TGTGCCAGCAGCTTAAACTCAGGGATAGAGACCCAGTACTTC
. | TRBJ1-2 | TRBD1 | TRBV28 | CASSGTEAYGYTF | TGTGCCAGCAGTGGGACAGAAGCTTATGGCTACACCTTC
. | TRBJ1-5 | . | TRBV7-8 | CASSRQARRGNQPQHF | TGTGCCAGCAGCCGACAGGCCCGCCGAGGCAATCAGCCCCAGCATTTT
. | TRBJ1-2 | . | TRBV14 | CASSQTSDRNYGYTF | TGTGCCAGCAGCCAAACCTCAGACAGGAACTATGGCTACACCTTC
once | TRBJ2-2 | . | TRBV11-3 | CASSSVGGTGELFF | TGTGCCAGCAGCTCCGTGGGGGGTACCGGGGAGCTGTTTTTT
. | TRBJ2-1 | . | TRBV7-2 | CASSPRGSSYNEQFF | TGTGCCAGCAGCCCACGGGGGAGCTCCTACAATGAGCAGTTCTTC
. | TRBJ2-3 | TRBD2 | TRBV4-1 | CASSQEPGLVRDTQYF | TGCGCCAGCAGCCAAGAGCCGGGACTAGTGAGAGATACGCAGTATTTT
. | TRBJ2-3 | . | TRBV20-1 | CTGSSDTQYF | TGCACGGGTAGCTCAGATACGCAGTATTTT
. | TRBJ1-2 | . | TRBV5-1 | CASSLQEYGYTF | TGCGCCAGCAGCTTACAGGAATATGGCTACACCTTC
few | TRBJ2-3 | TRBD1 | TRBV7-2 | CASSLRGQNTDTQYF | TGTGCCAGCAGCTTAAGGGGACAGAACACAGATACGCAGTATTTT
. | TRBJ2-1 | . | TRBV7-8 | CASSPNRLTRHNEQFF | TGTGCCAGCAGCCCAAATCGACTCACACGACACAATGAGCAGTTCTTC
once | TRBJ2-1 | . | TRBV7-2 | CASSPEALYNEQFF | TGTGCCAGCAGCCCCGAGGCCCTCTACAATGAGCAGTTCTTC
. | TRBJ1-1 | . | TRBV7-3 | CASSLGAGNTEAFF | TGTGCCAGCAGCTTAGGGGCAGGGAACACTGAAGCTTTCTTT
. | TRBJ2-7 | . | TRBV7-9 | CASTLGAGAYEQYF | TGTGCCAGCACCTTGGGGGCTGGGGCCTACGAGCAGTACTTC
. | TRBJ1-2 | TRBD1 | TRBV4-2 | CASSSSGQGSSTF | TGTGCCAGCAGCTCTTCGGGACAGGGAAGCTCCACCTTC
. | TRBJ1-6 | TRBD1 | TRBV19 | CASTVRLTGGNSPLHF | TGTGCCAGTACCGTTCGACTGACAGGGGGGAATTCACCCCTCCACTTT
. | TRBJ1-1 | . | TRBV2 | CASSEHYTEAFF | TGTGCCAGCAGTGAGCACTACACTGAAGCTTTCTTT
once | TRBJ1-2 | . | TRBV4-2 | CASPPGEGYGYTF | TGTGCCAGCCCCCCGGGGGAGGGTTATGGCTACACCTTC
. | TRBJ2-1 | . | TRBV30 | CAWSSGDGWSEQFF | TGTGCCTGGAGTTCAGGGGATGGTTGGAGTGAGCAGTTCTTC
. | TRBJ1-1 | . | TRBV13 | CASSLRGLNTEAFF | TGTGCCAGCAGCTTAAGGGGGTTGAACACTGAAGCTTTCTTT
once | TRBJ2-7 | . | TRBV30 | CAWVATGAAGEQYF | TGTGCCTGGGTGGCCACAGGGGCAGCGGGCGAGCAGTACTTC
. | TRBJ2-2 | . | TRBV28 | CASSLYSGATGELFF | TGTGCCAGCAGTTTATATTCAGGGGCCACCGGGGAGCTGTTTTTT
. | TRBJ2-2 | . | TRBV7-5 | CARTYEGGRKIRTGELFF | TGTGCCAGGACCTACGAGGGCGGGAGAAAGATTCGCACCGGGGAGCTGTTTTTT
. | TRBJ1-3 | TRBD1 | TRBV2 | CASSGGQGERNTIYF | TGTGCCAGCAGCGGGGGACAGGGTGAGAGAAACACCATATATTTT
many | TRBJ1-3 | . | TRBV6-1 | CASSDLTVSGNTIYF | TGTGCCAGCAGTGACCTGACAGTCTCTGGAAACACCATATATTTT
. | TRBJ2-1 | TRBD2 | TRBV30 | CAYYRDKGLAGNEQFF | TGTGCCTACTACCGGGACAAAGGACTAGCGGGGAATGAGCAGTTCTTC
. | TRBJ2-7 | . | TRBV11-2 | CASSLVGDEQYF | TGTGCCAGCAGCTTAGTAGGAGACGAGCAGTACTTC
. | TRBJ2-1 | . | TRBV19 | CASNGRRGDEQFF | TGTGCCAGTAACGGGAGAAGAGGGGATGAGCAGTTCTTC
few | TRBJ2-7 | TRBD1 | TRBV28 | CASSPWTGTYEQYF | TGTGCCAGCAGCCCATGGACAGGGACCTACGAGCAGTACTTC